This T cell receptor (beta chain) was identified in a study of response to subunit inactivated influenza vaccine. Study outcomes and limitations: Each seasonal flu vaccination may recruit only limited new T cells, authors suggested.

MiXCR, run by TCRdb on the RT-PCR reads, gives a single entry per CDR3 protein. Seen here are roughly 570,000 distinct CDR3 sequences, over 10% observed once, and the top ten hold about an eighth. This clonotype was picked up many times. The antigen is unknown. CDR1 and CDR2 from the germline V gene are DFQATT and SNEGSKA (reference sequence). The CDR3 consists of 12 residues. V shed 1 base, J shed 11 bases, and the junction held 5 bases outside the gene matches. The rearrangement joins TRBV20-1 to TRBJ2-4, with 7 bases fitting TRBD1. The sequences come from PBMCs from blood, collected 35 to 45 days after vaccination. The clonotype comes from a man between 45 and 60 years old who received an inactivated influenza vaccine. The CDR3 sequence: CSARAQGFLQYF. The CDR3 DNA reads as TGCAGTGCTAGAGCACAGGGGTTTCTTCAGTACTTC.